The TCR beta chain described here comes from a study of CXCR3-negative and CXCR3-positive naive CD8 T cells (dated by TCRdb to between 2018 and 2020). Looking at the study overall: Some 130 million TRB reads were obtained in total, roughly 1.5 +/- 0.3 million reads per library. Diversity and physicochemical repertoire analyses were performed on around twelve donors pooled from two independent experiments. The TRBV-TRBJ cluster analysis covered naive subsets from 5 donors and memory cells from 3 donors.

Each CD8+ T cell subset was flow-sorted in triplicate, with over 250,000 cells per subset placed directly into RLT lysis buffer. Naive CD8+ T cells were defined stringently as CD45RO-CCR7+CD27+CD95- to exclude memory contaminants. Peripheral blood mononuclear cells were isolated from buffy coats using standard density gradient centrifugation. A FACSAria III was used to flow-sort naive CXCR3-negative and CXCR3-positive CD8+ T cells. Total RNA was extracted from sorted cells with an RNeasy Mini Kit. The research as a whole found: Compared with CXCR3-negative naive cells, CXCR3-positive naive cells had TRB CDR3s with higher hydrophobicity (lower Kidera factor 4), lower energy, and higher strength and volume indices. Repertoire diversity was comparably high in both naive subsets but much lower in memory CD8+ T cells. Similar TRBV-TRBJ usage was shown by naive CXCR3-negative and CXCR3-positive cells from the same donor, whereas distinct patterns were shown by memory cells. Because surface CD5, which is linked to self-reactivity in mice, was comparable between the naive subsets, TCR interaction strength was also inferred from TRB CDR3 physicochemical properties. Because CXCR3 expression was partially decreased after cryopreservation, freshly isolated PBMCs were used for most assays.

CDR1 and CDR2 are read off the germline V gene as MGHRA and YSYEKL. The CDR3 sequence holds 14 residues, the cysteine and phenylalanine included. Only the protein is on record. Instrument used: NextSeq 550. The Human TCR Profiling Kit (MiLaboratory) was used to prepare UMI-labeled 5' RACE TRB cDNA libraries. The full amount of extracted RNA was used for cDNA synthesis, and the full amount of resulting cDNA was used for PCR amplification. Libraries were prepared in parallel using an identical number of PCR cycles. Per the source publication's procedure: With a requirement of at least two reads per UMI, MIGEC and MiXCR extracted about 52,000 +/- 9,100 unique UMI-labeled TRB cDNA molecules per library. On average, each library contained approximately 40,000 +/- 10,000 functional in-frame TRB CDR3 nucleotide clonotypes without stop codons. After downsampling to 5000 UMI-labeled TRB molecules per sample, diversity metrics, including normalized Shannon-Wiener and Chao1, were computed in VDJtools. For the central five CDR3 residues, VDJtools calculated physicochemical properties weighted by clonotype size, namely interaction energy, strength, volume and Kidera factor 4. Through TCRdb reprocessing, the reads give one entry per CDR3 protein sequence; DNA is omitted. In this record, the V and J calls reflect TCRdb's handling and not the investigators' own analysis. For this sample, the table gives 100,000 to 150,000 distinct CDR3 sequences. The top ten clones comprise 0.4% to 0.5% of the sample.

In regard to this clonotype: Its antigen is not yet known.

The specimen was naive CXCR3+ CD8+ T cells from blood. In light of the paper, this sample's cell subset or site label describes: CD45RO-CCR7+CD27+CD95- naive CD8+ T cells expressing CXCR3 (TNR3+). The chain is assembled from TRBV4-1 and TRBJ2-1; TCRdb indicates TRBD1, and absent DNA this call remains unverified. The sequence was collected from a human donor in good health. Some clones in this sample may be carry-over from other donors' samples. The CDR3 reads CASSPDRYVNEQFF.